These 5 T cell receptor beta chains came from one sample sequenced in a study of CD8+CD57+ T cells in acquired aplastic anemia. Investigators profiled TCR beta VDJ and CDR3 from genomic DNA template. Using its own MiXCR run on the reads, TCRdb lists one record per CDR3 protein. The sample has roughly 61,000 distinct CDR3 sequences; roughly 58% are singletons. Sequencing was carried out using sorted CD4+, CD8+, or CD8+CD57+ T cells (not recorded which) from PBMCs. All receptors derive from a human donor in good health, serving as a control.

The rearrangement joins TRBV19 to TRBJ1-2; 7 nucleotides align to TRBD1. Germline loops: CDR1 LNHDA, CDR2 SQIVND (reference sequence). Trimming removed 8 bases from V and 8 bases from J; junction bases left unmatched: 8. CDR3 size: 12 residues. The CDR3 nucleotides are TGTGCCAGTTGCGAACAGGGGTACGGCTACACCTTC. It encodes CASCEQGYGYTF.

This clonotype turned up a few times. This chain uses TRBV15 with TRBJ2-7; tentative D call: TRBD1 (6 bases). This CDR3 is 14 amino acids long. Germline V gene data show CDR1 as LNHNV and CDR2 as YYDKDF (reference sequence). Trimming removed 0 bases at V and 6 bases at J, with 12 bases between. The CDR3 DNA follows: TGTGCCACCAGCAGAGACAGGGGTTTGGGCGAGCAGTACGTC. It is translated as CATSRDRGLGEQYV.

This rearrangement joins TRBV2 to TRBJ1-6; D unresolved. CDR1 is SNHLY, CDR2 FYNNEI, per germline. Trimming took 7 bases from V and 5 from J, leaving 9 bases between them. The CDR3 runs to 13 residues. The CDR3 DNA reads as TGTGCCAGCAATACACCGGATAATTCACCCCTCCACTTT. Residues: CASNTPDNSPLHF.

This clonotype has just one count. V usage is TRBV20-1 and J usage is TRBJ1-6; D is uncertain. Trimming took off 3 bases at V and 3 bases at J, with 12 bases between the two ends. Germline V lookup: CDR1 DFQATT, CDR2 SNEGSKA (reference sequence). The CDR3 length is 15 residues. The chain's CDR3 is CSASPTGNYNSPLHF. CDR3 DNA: TGCAGTGCTAGCCCGACGGGGAACTATAATTCACCCCTCCACTTT.

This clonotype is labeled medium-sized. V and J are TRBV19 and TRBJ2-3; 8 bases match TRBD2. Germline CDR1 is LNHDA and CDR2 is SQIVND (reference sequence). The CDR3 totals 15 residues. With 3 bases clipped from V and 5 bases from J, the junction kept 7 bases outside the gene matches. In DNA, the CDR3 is TGTGCCAGTAGTATGGCGGGAGGAGGTATAGATACGCAGTATTTT. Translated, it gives CASSMAGGGIDTQYF.